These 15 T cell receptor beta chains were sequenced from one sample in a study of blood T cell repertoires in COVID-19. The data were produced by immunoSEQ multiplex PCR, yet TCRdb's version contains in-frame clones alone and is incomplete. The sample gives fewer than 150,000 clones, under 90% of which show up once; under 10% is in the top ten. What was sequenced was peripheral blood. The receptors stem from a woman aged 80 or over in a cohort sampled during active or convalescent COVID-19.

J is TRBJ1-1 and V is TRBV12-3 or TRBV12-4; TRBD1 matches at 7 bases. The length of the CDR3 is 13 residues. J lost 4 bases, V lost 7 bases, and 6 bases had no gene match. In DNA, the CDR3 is TGTGCCAGCATGAGCGACAGGGCCACTGAAGCTTTCTTT. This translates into CASMSDRATEAFF.

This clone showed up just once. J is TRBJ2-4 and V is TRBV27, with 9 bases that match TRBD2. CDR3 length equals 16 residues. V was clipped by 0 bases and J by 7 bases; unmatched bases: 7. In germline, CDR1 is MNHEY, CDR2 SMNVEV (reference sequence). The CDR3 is CASSLSGRGGTNIQYF. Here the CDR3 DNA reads TGTGCCAGCAGTTTATCGGGGCGGGGGGGCACCAACATTCAGTACTTC.

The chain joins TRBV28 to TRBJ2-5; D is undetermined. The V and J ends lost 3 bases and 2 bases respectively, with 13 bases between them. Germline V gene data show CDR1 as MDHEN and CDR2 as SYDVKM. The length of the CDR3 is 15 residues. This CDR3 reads CASSFVSTAQETQYF. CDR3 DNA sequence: TGTGCCAGCAGTTTCGTCAGTACCGCTCAAGAGACCCAGTACTTC.

In DNA, the CDR3 is TGTGCCAGCAGCTTTGGGGCGAATGAAAAACTGTTTTTT. Its protein is CASSFGANEKLFF. This chain links TRBV7-2 with TRBJ1-4; D may be TRBD1 (5 bases). CDR1 is SGHTA, CDR2 FQGNSA, per germline. The CDR3 spans 13 residues. Trimming stripped 3 bases from V and 5 bases from J, with 7 bases between.

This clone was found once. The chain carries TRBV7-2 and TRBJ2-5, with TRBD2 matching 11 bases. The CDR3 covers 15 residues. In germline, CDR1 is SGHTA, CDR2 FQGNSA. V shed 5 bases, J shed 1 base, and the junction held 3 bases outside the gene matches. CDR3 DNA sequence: TGTGCCAGCAGCCTCGGGACTAGCGGCCAAGAGACCCAGTACTTC. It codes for CASSLGTSGQETQYF. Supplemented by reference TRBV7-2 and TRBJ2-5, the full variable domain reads GAGVSQSPSNKVTEKGKDVELRCDPISGHTALYWYRQSLGQGLEFLIYFQGNSAPDKSGLPSDRFSAERTGGSVSTLTIQRTQQEDSAVYLCASSLGTSGQETQYFGPGTRLLVL.

CDR3: CSVVGPQGGPQHF. CDR3 nucleotide sequence: TGCAGCGTTGTCGGACCCCAGGGGGGGCCCCAGCATTTT. This sequence joins TRBV29-1 and TRBJ1-5; TRBD1 matches 7 bases. V was pared by 4 bases and J by 9 bases, with 9 bases of the junction left unmatched. Germline CDR1 and CDR2: SQVTM and ANQGSEA. The CDR3 is 13 residues long.

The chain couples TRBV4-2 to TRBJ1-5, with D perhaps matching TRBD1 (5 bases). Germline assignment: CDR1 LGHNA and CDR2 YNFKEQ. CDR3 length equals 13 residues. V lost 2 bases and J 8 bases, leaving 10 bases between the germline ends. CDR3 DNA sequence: TGTGCCAGCAGCCAAACCCTCAGGGAGCCCCAGCATTTT. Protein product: CASSQTLREPQHF.

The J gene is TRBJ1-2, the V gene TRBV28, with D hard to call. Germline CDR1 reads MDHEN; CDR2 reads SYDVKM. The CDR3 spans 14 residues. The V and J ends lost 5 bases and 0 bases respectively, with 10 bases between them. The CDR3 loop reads CASSLGNTNYGYTF. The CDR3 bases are TGTGCCAGCAGTCTGGGCAATACTAACTATGGCTACACCTTC.

Here the CDR3 reads CASSFTGTTTEAFF. The DNA for the CDR3 is TGTGCCAGCAGCTTCACAGGGACCACAACTGAAGCTTTCTTT. The J gene is TRBJ1-1, the V gene TRBV5-8; weak D call: TRBD1 (6 bases). Germline V gene lookup returns CDR1 SGHTS and CDR2 YDEGEE. V was trimmed by 2 bases and J by 5 bases, leaving 13 bases between them. The CDR3 totals 14 residues.

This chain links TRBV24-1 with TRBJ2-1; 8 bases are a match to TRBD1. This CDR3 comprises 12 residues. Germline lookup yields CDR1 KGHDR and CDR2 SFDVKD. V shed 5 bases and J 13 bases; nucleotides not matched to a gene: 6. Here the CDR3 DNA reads TGTGCCACCAGTGTCAACAGGGGGGATCAGTTCTTC. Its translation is CATSVNRGDQFF.

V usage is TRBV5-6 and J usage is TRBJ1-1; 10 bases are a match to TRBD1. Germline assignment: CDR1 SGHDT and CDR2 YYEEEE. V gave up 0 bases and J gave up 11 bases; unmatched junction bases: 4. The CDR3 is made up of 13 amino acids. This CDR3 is CASSLGQGAKAFF. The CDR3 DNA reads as TGTGCCAGCAGCTTGGGACAGGGGGCTAAGGCTTTCTTT.

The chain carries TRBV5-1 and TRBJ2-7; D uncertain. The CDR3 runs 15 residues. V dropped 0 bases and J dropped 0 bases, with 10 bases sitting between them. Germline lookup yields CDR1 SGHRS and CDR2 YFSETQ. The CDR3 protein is CASSLVPGASYEQYF. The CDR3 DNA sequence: TGCGCCAGCAGCTTGGTTCCCGGAGCCTCCTACGAGCAGTACTTC.

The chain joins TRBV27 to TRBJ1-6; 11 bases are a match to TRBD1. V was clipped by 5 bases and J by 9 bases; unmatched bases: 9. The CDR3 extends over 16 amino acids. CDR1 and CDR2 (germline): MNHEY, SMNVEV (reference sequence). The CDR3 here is CASSPQRTGGVSPLHF. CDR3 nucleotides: TGTGCCAGCAGTCCACAGAGGACAGGGGGCGTTTCACCCCTCCACTTT.

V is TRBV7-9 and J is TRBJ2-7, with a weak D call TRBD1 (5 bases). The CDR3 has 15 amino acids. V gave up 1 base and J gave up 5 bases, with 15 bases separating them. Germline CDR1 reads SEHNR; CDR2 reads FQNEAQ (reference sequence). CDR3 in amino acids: CASSLGVDRSDEQYF. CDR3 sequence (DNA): TGTGCCAGCAGCTTAGGGGTTGACAGATCTGACGAGCAGTACTTC.

Here the CDR3 reads CASRQGGNTEAFF. In nucleotides, the CDR3 is TGTGCCAGCAGACAGGGGGGGAACACTGAAGCTTTCTTT. The rearrangement uses TRBV6-5 and TRBJ1-1, with TRBD1 matching 8 bases. Germline V lookup: CDR1 MNHEY, CDR2 SVGAGI. CDR3 length equals 13 residues. The V segment lost 6 bases and the J segment 1 base; nucleotides outside the gene matches: 1.